This T cell receptor (beta chain) originates from a study of identical twins. This clonotype was seen more than once but under ten times. MiXCR, applied by TCRdb to the 5' RACE reads, yields one record per CDR3 protein. The sample has about 530,000 distinct CDR3 sequences; 12% to 15% are singletons. This sample also appeared in a second study, on yellow fever vaccine responses in identical twins.

Sequenced: CD4+ T cells sorted from blood. This receptor was identified in a woman aged 18-35 years in good health.

The DNA for the CDR3 is TGTGCCAGCAGCCAAGGGGCAGGATCTTACGAGCAGTACTTC. Translation gives CASSQGAGSYEQYF. The chain carries TRBV3-1 and TRBJ2-7; D uncertain. CDR3 length: 14 residues. V gave up 1 base and J gave up 4 bases, with 11 bases separating them. Germline V gene data show CDR1 as LGHDT and CDR2 as YNNKEL (reference sequence).